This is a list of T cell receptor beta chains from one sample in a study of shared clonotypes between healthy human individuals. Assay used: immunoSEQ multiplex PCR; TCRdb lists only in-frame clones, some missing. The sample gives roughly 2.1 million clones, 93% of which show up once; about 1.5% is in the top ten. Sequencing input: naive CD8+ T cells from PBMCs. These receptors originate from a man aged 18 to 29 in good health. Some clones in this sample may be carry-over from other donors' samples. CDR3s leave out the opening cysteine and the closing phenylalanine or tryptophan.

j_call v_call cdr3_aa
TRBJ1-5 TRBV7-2 ASSSGPIYSNQPQH
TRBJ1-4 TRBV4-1 ASSQGVRTGDEKLF
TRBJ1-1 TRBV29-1 SVEGQGPSANTEAF
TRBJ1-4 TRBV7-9 ASSPGTGTTTNEKLF
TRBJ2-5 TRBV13 ASSYTQETQY
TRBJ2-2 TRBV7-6 ASSLRGAETGELF
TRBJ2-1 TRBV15 ATSRSTGYSYNEQF
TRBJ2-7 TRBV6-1 ASSEGTGGLYEQY
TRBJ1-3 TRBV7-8 ASSINPGSGNTIY
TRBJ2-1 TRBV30 AWALREGYNEQF
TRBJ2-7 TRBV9 ASSVGGSGSNEQY
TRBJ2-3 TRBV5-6 ASSQRLAASTDTQY
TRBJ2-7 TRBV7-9 ASTLAGVGSEQY
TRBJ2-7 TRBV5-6 ASSLISSYEQY
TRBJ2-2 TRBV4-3 ASSPYTTGELF
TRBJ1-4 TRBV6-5 ASSRQTGGYEKLF
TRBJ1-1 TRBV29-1 SSRNTEAF
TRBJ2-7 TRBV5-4 ASSFRGLSYEQY
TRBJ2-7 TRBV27 ASNTQGQGLNEQY
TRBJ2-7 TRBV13 ASSLVGKEQY
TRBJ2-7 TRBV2 ASRGLADPYEQY
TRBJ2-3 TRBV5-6 ASSLSYADTQY
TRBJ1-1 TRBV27 ASSLGRLNTEAF
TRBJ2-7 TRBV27 ASGRQGAYEQY
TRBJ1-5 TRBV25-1 ASRLPDGQPQH
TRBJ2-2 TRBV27 ASSPRAPNAGELF
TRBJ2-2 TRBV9 ASSKRGLAGGSGTGELF
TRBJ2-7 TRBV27 ASSFLRKPYEQY
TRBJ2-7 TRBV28 ASSFPGGEDEQY
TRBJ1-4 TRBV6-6 ASSYSGMGGDEKLF
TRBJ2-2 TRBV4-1 ASSHSGKTNTGELF
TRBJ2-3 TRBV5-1 ASSPGLADVTSTDTQY
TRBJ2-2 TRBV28 ASSLFSGREVGGELF
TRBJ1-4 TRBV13 ASSLTRRGDEKLF
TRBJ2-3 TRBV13 ATERDTDTQY
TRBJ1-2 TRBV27 ASSPGAGEYGYT
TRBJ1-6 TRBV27 ASSPQGPQNSPLH
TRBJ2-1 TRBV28 ASSFRLAGYNEQF
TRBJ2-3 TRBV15 ATSFRTSGSTDTQY
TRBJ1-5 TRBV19 ASSYSGGFNQPQH
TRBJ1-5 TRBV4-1 ASSQQDPRLQRGSRNQPQH
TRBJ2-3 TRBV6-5 ASRPPLAGGDTQY